One and the same sample provided the 21 T cell receptor beta chains below, sequenced in a study of early T cells in non-severe SARS-CoV-2 infection. TCRdb redid the calling of the 5' RACE reads with MiXCR, one entry per CDR3 protein. The profile shows around 63,000 distinct CDR3 sequences, about 6% of them singletons. The sample consisted of whole blood, taken at baseline. The receptor source for this set is an adult who was a healthcare worker with PCR-confirmed SARS-CoV-2 infection or an uninfected control (not recorded which).

This clonotype has a count of ten or more. The J gene is TRBJ2-3, the V gene TRBV27; D gene unclear. Between the trimmed V and J ends, which lost 5 bases and 4 bases, there was a span of 16 bases. This CDR3 spans 15 amino acids. The germline V gene encodes CDR1 MNHEY and CDR2 SMNVEV (reference sequence). The CDR3 sequence is CASSRRARTPDTQYF. The CDR3 coding sequence is TGTGCCAGCAGTAGAAGGGCTAGGACCCCAGATACGCAGTATTTT.

This clonotype was seen many times. The chain is built from TRBV20-1 and TRBJ1-1, with D unclear. Trimming left V 4 bases short and J 3 bases short, with 15 bases between. The germline gives CDR1 DFQATT, CDR2 SNEGSKA (reference sequence). The CDR3 extends over 14 amino acids. The CDR3 region is CSAKGSGLDTEAFF. The CDR3 DNA follows: TGCAGTGCTAAGGGCAGTGGTTTGGACACTGAAGCTTTCTTT.

This rearrangement joins TRBV29-1 to TRBJ2-1; D remains ambiguous. Trimming left V 1 base short and J 9 bases short, with 13 bases between. CDR3 length: 13 residues. The V gene's germline CDR1 is SQVTM and CDR2 ANQGSEA. CDR3 loop: CSVEAQQNLEQFF. The CDR3, as DNA: TGCAGCGTTGAAGCCCAGCAGAATCTTGAGCAGTTCTTC.

This clonotype was detected many times. V usage is TRBV4-1 and J usage is TRBJ1-2; no reliable D call. This CDR3 has 19 amino acids. Germline CDR1 reads MGHRA; CDR2 reads YSYEKL. Trimming left V 0 bases short and J 0 bases short, with 20 bases between. The CDR3 loop is CASSQEVGRTWGTNYGYTF. CDR3 bases: TGCGCCAGCAGCCAAGAAGTGGGAAGGACGTGGGGAACTAACTATGGCTACACCTTC.

This chain links TRBV10-3 with TRBJ2-1, with TRBD1 as a possible D gene (5 bases). Trimming removed 7 bases at V and 8 bases at J, with 15 bases between. This CDR3 is 13 amino acids long. Germline assignment: CDR1 ENHRY and CDR2 SYGVKD. The DNA for the CDR3 is TGTGCCATCAAAGGACAAGGATACGATGAGCAGTTCTTC. It codes for CAIKGQGYDEQFF.

This clonotype has at least ten counts. The chain has TRBV10-3 and TRBJ1-2; D call uncertain. The CDR3 sequence is 16 residues long. CDR1 and CDR2 (germline): ENHRY, SYGVKD. V lost 2 bases to trimming and J lost 0 bases, with 13 bases between them. CDR3 DNA sequence: TGTGCCATCAGTGAGGGGGAGACGGAAGCTAACTATGGCTACACCTTC. Its protein product is CAISEGETEANYGYTF.

The chain carries TRBV3-1 and TRBJ2-7; TRBD1 agrees at 11 bases. This CDR3 has 15 residues. Germline V gene data show CDR1 as LGHDT and CDR2 as YNNKEL (reference sequence). The trim removed 2 bases at V and 5 bases at J, leaving 5 bases unmatched. CDR3 nucleotide sequence: TGTGCCAGCAGCCAATCAGGGACAGGGGGGCACGAGCAGTACTTC. As protein: CASSQSGTGGHEQYF.

This clonotype was picked up many times. V gene TRBV20-1 combines with J gene TRBJ2-5; unclear D gene. The length of the CDR3 is 12 residues. V was pared by 7 bases and J by 0 bases, with 9 bases between. CDR1 DFQATT and CDR2 SNEGSKA come from the germline V gene (reference sequence). In nucleotides, the CDR3 is TGCAGTGTTCCTAACTACCAAGAGACCCAGTACTTC. Translating it yields CSVPNYQETQYF.

In its sample, this clonotype was seen a few times. The V and J genes are TRBV2 and TRBJ2-2; possibly TRBD1 for D (6 bases). The V and J ends lost 5 bases and 7 bases respectively, with 11 bases between them. The germline V gene encodes CDR1 SNHLY and CDR2 FYNNEI. This CDR3 is built from 13 residues. CDR3 residues: CASSRETGGELFF. The CDR3 region has the DNA TGTGCCAGCAGTCGCGAGACAGGCGGGGAGCTGTTTTTT. The variable domain in full, with the rest retrieved from reference TRBV2 and TRBJ2-2, is EPEVTQTPSHQVTQMGQEVILRCVPISNHLYFYWYRQILGQKVEFLVSFYNNEISEKSEIFDDQFSVERPDGSNFTLKIRSTKLEDSAMYFCASSRETGGELFFGEGSRLTVL.

The table lists this clonotype with many counts. The chain links TRBV29-1 to TRBJ2-7, with 10 bases aligning to TRBD1. This CDR3 is 13 amino acids long. The trim removed 5 bases at V and 6 bases at J, leaving 7 bases unmatched. Germline CDR1 SQVTM, CDR2 ANQGSEA. CDR3 sequence: CSVSGTGEGEQYF. The CDR3 DNA reads as TGCAGCGTTTCAGGGACAGGGGAAGGCGAGCAGTACTTC.

This clonotype was detected only a few times. The chain is built from TRBV28 and TRBJ2-5; 7 positions agree with TRBD1. The CDR3 has 14 amino acids. Looked up from germline, CDR1 is MDHEN and CDR2 is SYDVKM. V lost 3 bases, J lost 4 bases, and 5 bases stayed unmatched. The CDR3 DNA is TGTGCCAGCAGTTTTTCAGGGGGTCCAGAGACCCAGTACTTC. Its protein product is CASSFSGGPETQYF.

At least ten counts were recorded for this clonotype. The DNA of the CDR3 is TGTGCCAGCAGCTTAGCGACAGCAACTAATGAAAAACTGTTTTTT. Its translation: CASSLATATNEKLFF. V is TRBV7-8 and J is TRBJ1-4; perhaps TRBD1 as D (5 bases). CDR1 and CDR2 (germline): SGHVS, FQNEAQ. The V gene lost 0 bases and the J gene lost 0 bases, with 5 bases spanning the gap. The CDR3 has 15 residues.

A note on this clonotype: This may come from a read error, since a much larger clone is one base off. The chain joins TRBV12-3 or TRBV12-4 to TRBJ1-1; possible D gene TRBD1, 6 bases. V shed 7 bases and J shed 4 bases, with 13 bases lying between them. CDR3 length: 13 residues. The CDR3 DNA is TGTGCCAGCATTCTAGGGGGACTCACTGAAGCTTTCTTT. Its translation: CASILGGLTEAFF.

This clonotype appeared many times. V is TRBV28 and J is TRBJ1-5; D gene unclear. Germline V lookup: CDR1 MDHEN, CDR2 SYDVKM. The CDR3 consists of 15 residues. V lost 6 bases and J lost 0, with 12 bases in between. The CDR3 DNA follows: TGTGCCAGCAGGCTCACGGGATTTAGCAATCAGCCCCAGCATTTT. Residues: CASRLTGFSNQPQHF.

This clonotype has ten or more counts. J is TRBJ2-5 and V is TRBV7-9, with D possibly TRBD2 on 5 matching bases. The CDR3 covers 16 residues. CDR1 is SEHNR, CDR2 FQNEAQ, per germline (reference sequence). V lost 1 base and J lost 1, with 13 bases in between. In DNA form, the CDR3 reads TGTGCCAGCAGCTTAGAGCGCCTAGCCCTCCAAGAGACCCAGTACTTC. Translated: CASSLERLALQETQYF.

This clonotype has at least ten counts. The J gene is TRBJ2-3, the V gene TRBV28, with 7 bases that match TRBD2. Germline-derived CDR1 and CDR2 are MDHEN and SYDVKM. J lost 2 bases, V lost 6 bases, and 5 bases had no gene match. This CDR3 is 14 amino acids long. For the CDR3, the DNA is TGTGCCAGCAGGGATCTAGCGGCCACAGATACGCAGTATTTT. Translated, it gives CASRDLAATDTQYF.

The J gene is TRBJ2-1, the V gene TRBV7-9; D gene unclear. V lost 5 bases and J lost 7, with 9 bases in between. The CDR3 length is 12 residues. CDR1 and CDR2 from the germline V gene are SEHNR and FQNEAQ (reference sequence). The CDR3 region is CASSTQRNEQFF. The CDR3 region has the DNA TGTGCCAGCAGCACACAGAGGAATGAGCAGTTCTTC.

Many counts were recorded for this clonotype. The rearrangement uses TRBV7-2 and TRBJ1-1; no clear D gene. This CDR3 spans 11 amino acids. Germline V lookup: CDR1 SGHTA, CDR2 FQGNSA. V lost 4 bases to trimming and J lost 4 bases, with 4 bases between them. CDR3 region: CASSSTTEAFF. CDR3 DNA sequence: TGTGCCAGCAGCTCCACCACTGAAGCTTTCTTT.

This rearrangement joins TRBV4-1 to TRBJ2-3; TRBD2 agrees at 9 bases. The CDR3 contains 16 residues. The trim removed 3 bases at V and 2 bases at J, leaving 6 bases unmatched. Germline V gene data show CDR1 as MGHRA and CDR2 as YSYEKL. CDR3 amino acids: CASSHPTSGVTDTQYF. CDR3 sequence (DNA): TGCGCCAGCAGCCACCCGACTAGCGGAGTCACAGATACGCAGTATTTT.

The sample holds many counts of this clonotype. The chain combines TRBV4-3 with TRBJ1-3; unclear D gene. The CDR3 is 15 residues long. The germline CDR1 and CDR2 sequences are LGHNA and YSLEER. V lost 0 bases and J 0 bases, leaving 6 bases between the germline ends. This CDR3 reads CASSQDAPSGNTIYF. The CDR3 DNA follows: TGCGCCAGCAGCCAAGATGCTCCCTCTGGAAACACCATATATTTT.

In this sample, this clonotype turned up many times. The chain joins TRBV21-1 to TRBJ2-4. TRBV21-1 is labeled a pseudogene. The CDR3 loop spans 17 amino acids. DNA for the CDR3: TGTGCCAGCAGCAAGTTCTACCAGACCCTTTACAAAAACATTCAGTACTTC. The encoded protein is CASSKFYQTLYKNIQYF.